This entry describes one T cell receptor (beta chain). The authors' processing: Quantification of nucleated cells was approximated via reference gene primer amplification. This table comes from immunoSEQ multiplex PCR, and its TCRdb copy is limited to in-frame clones, with some not included. From that table come the V and J calls and clone size; the DNA was used to work out D and trimming. The repertoire holds under 200,000 clones, with about four fifths as singletons. V dropped 1 base and J dropped 3 bases, with 8 bases sitting between them. CDR1 is SGHRS, CDR2 YFSETQ, per germline. The CDR3 is 13 amino acids. Participants were placed into cohorts based on the clinical history they reported. Either two negative PCRs, clearance, or symptom resolution qualified Cohort 3 donors as recovered. These data originate in a study of blood T cell repertoires in COVID-19. Study summary: PBMCs, B-cell-depleted T cells, or T cells provided the cDNA or gDNA that made up the material.

The J gene is TRBJ2-7, the V gene TRBV5-1; D is undetermined. The TCR comes from a man in his sixties who had recovered from COVID-19. Sequencing input: PBMCs or T cells enriched from blood (not recorded which). CDR3 protein: CASSLLGDYEQYF. In DNA form, the CDR3 reads TGCGCCAGCAGCTTGCTAGGAGACTACGAGCAGTACTTC.